This T cell receptor (beta chain) was sequenced during a study of technical replicates of blood from a few donors. Produced via immunoSEQ multiplex PCR; TCRdb's table is partial and in-frame only. This repertoire shows approximately 81,000 clones, around 95% found once; its top ten account for about 0.37%. The sample comprised T cells isolated from PBMCs. The receptor comes from a human donor in good health.

The CDR3 coding sequence is TGTGCCAGCCGACTAGCGGGAGGCCTTAATGAGCAGTTCTTC. This gives the protein CASRLAGGLNEQFF. The chain has TRBV27 and TRBJ2-1; 13 bases are a match to TRBD2. The germline CDR1 and CDR2 sequences are MNHEY and SMNVEV (reference sequence). With 8 bases clipped from V and 7 bases from J, the junction kept 5 bases outside the gene matches. This CDR3 region has 14 residues.